This TCR beta chain originates from a study of blood T cells in healthy people across ages. With a J-beta primer mix and a sample-barcoded 5' primer, a second PCR ran about 7 to 12 cycles. Each TCR beta cDNA got a 12-nucleotide random molecular identifier. TCRdb itself ran the 5' RACE reads through MiXCR, one entry per CDR3 protein. Altogether hundreds of thousands of distinct CDR3 sequences are present, roughly 64% being singletons, with the ten largest covering approximately 23%. Study-wide results and caveats: Expanded clonotype changes were possibly confounded by unknown donor CMV status. A roughly linear fall in TCR beta diversity per million T cells was seen with increasing age.

No fewer than 6.5 million PBMCs went into each sample. Details on this clonotype: Its antigen is not identified.

What was sequenced was blood. This receptor was identified in a young man in good health.

CDR3: CASSLQGTSQYF. CDR3 sequence (DNA): TGTGCCAGCAGCTTGCAGGGGACTAGCCAGTACTTC. This chain connects TRBV5-5 to TRBJ2-7; 9 bases match TRBD2. The CDR3 loop spans 12 amino acids. Germline V lookup: CDR1 SGHKS, CDR2 YYEKEE (reference sequence). Trimming took 1 base from V and 10 from J; bases not matched to a gene: 3.